The 8 T cell receptor beta chains listed next were all sequenced from one sample in a study of technical replicates of blood from a few donors (TCRdb year 2017). The library was obtained by the immunoSEQ multiplex PCR assay. TCRdb's version of the immuneACCESS table is confined to in-frame rearrangements and falls short of the full clone set. An unresolved V gene accounts for under half of the shortfall where checked; the remainder is of unknown origin. The sample records about 79,000 clones, approximately 94% of which are singletons. About 0.26% of the sample goes to the ten largest clones. Source material: T cells isolated from PBMCs. These receptors came from a human donor in good health.

The chain is built from TRBV7-6 and TRBJ2-5; D perhaps matches TRBD1 (6 bases). Germline-derived CDR1 and CDR2 are SGHVS and FNYEAQ. This CDR3 is built from 14 residues. V was shortened by 4 bases and J by 3 bases, with 12 bases between the two germline ends. As DNA, the CDR3 is TGTGCCAGCAGCTCGACGACAGGAGAAGAGACCCAGTACTTC. Translating it yields CASSSTTGEETQYF.

This clone was counted between two and nine times. The gene calls are TRBV11-2 and TRBJ2-5, with D tentatively TRBD1 (5 bases). CDR1 is SGHAT and CDR2 is FQNNGV in the germline V gene. Trimming took off 0 bases at V and 7 bases at J, with 12 bases between the two ends. The CDR3 contains 14 residues. The chain's CDR3 is CASSLEGALGTQYF. CDR3 coding DNA: TGTGCCAGCAGCTTAGAAGGGGCCCTAGGGACCCAGTACTTC.

The chain carries TRBV5-1 and TRBJ1-6; 7 nucleotides line up with TRBD1. This CDR3 region has 15 residues. With V trimmed by 5 bases and J by 7 bases, 9 bases remained unmatched. CDR1 is SGHRS and CDR2 is YFSETQ in the germline V gene. CDR3 sequence (DNA): TGCGCCAGCAGGAGACAGGGAGGTGGGAATTCACCCCTCCACTTT. Protein: CASRRQGGGNSPLHF.

The V call is TRBV6-5, the J call TRBJ1-1; possible D gene TRBD1, 5 bases. Trimming left V 0 bases short and J 6 bases short, with 14 bases between. This CDR3 has 15 residues. Germline loops: CDR1 MNHEY, CDR2 SVGAGI. The CDR3 coding sequence is TGTGCCAGCAGTTACTCGATGCAGGGAGGAGCTGAAGCTTTCTTT. Amino acids: CASSYSMQGGAEAFF.

The V call is TRBV4-1, the J call TRBJ1-6; D gene unclear. Germline CDR1 and CDR2: MGHRA and YSYEKL. V was pared by 1 base and J by 8 bases, with 15 bases between. There are 16 residues in the CDR3. The CDR3 sequence: CASSQAGGLVYSPLHF. DNA of the CDR3: TGCGCCAGCAGCCAAGCGGGAGGGTTGGTGTATTCACCCCTCCACTTT.

J is TRBJ2-7 and V is TRBV28; 9 nucleotides match TRBD1. CDR3 length: 13 amino acids. V lost 6 bases and J lost 7; bases outside the gene matches: 7. Germline V CDR1 and CDR2: MDHEN, SYDVKM. CDR3 sequence: CASSTGGLREQYF. For the CDR3, the DNA is TGTGCCAGCAGCACAGGGGGCCTAAGGGAGCAGTACTTC.

The chain couples TRBV7-6 to TRBJ2-3; TRBD2 matches 7 bases. V gave up 5 bases and J gave up 3 bases; unmatched junction bases: 8. From germline, CDR1 is SGHVS and CDR2 FNYEAQ. The CDR3 spans 15 residues. The CDR3 protein is CASSPGLDRTDTQYF. The CDR3 region has the DNA TGTGCCAGCAGCCCCGGACTAGACCGAACAGATACGCAGTATTTT.

The V gene is TRBV6-1, the J gene TRBJ1-2; D not resolved. The CDR3 covers 11 residues. Trimming removed 6 bases from V and 4 bases from J, with 6 bases in between. Germline V gives CDR1 MNHNS, CDR2 SASEGT. In DNA, the CDR3 is TGTGCCAGCAGCGGAGGCTATGGCTACACCTTC. This gives the protein CASSGGYGYTF.